These T cell receptor beta chains were read from a single sample in a study of OX40 agonist ivuxolimab in advanced cancers. Produced via immunoSEQ multiplex PCR; TCRdb's table is partial and in-frame only. The profile shows fewer than 80,000 clones, around 85% of them singletons. The sample was CD4+ or CD8+ T cells sorted from blood, taken in a trial of the OX40 agonist ivuxolimab. The receptors were sampled from an adult with an advanced solid tumor such as melanoma, head and neck, liver or kidney cancer. CDR3s include the opening cysteine and the closing phenylalanine or tryptophan. D genes are given only for firm matches. Some rows have no size entry. The others give once, few or many, or a class for an expanded clone.

v_call: TRBV15; j_call: TRBJ2-5; clone_size: -; d_call: -; cdr3_nt: TGTGCCACCAGCAGAGATCCGGGGGAGACCCAGTACTTC; cdr3_aa: CATSRDPGETQYF
v_call: TRBV4-2; j_call: TRBJ2-3; clone_size: -; d_call: -; cdr3_nt: TGTGCCAGCAGCCCGAGGCGGGGCCGGGACGGGCGCACAGATACGCAGTATTTT; cdr3_aa: CASSPRRGRDGRTDTQYF
v_call: TRBV6-1; j_call: TRBJ2-2; clone_size: -; d_call: -; cdr3_nt: TGTGCCAGCACCCCAGGGATTACCGGGGAGCTGTTTTTT; cdr3_aa: CASTPGITGELFF
v_call: TRBV28; j_call: TRBJ1-2; clone_size: -; d_call: -; cdr3_nt: TGTGCCAGCAGTTTACTCGGGTCGCCGGGTGGCTACACCTTC; cdr3_aa: CASSLLGSPGGYTF
v_call: TRBV7-7; j_call: TRBJ2-3; clone_size: -; d_call: -; cdr3_nt: TGTGCCAGCAGCTTAGATTTGTGGGATACGCAGTATTTT; cdr3_aa: CASSLDLWDTQYF
v_call: TRBV7-6; j_call: TRBJ2-7; clone_size: -; d_call: TRBD2; cdr3_nt: TGTGCCAGCAGCTTAGTTGGTAGCGGGAGGTCCTACGAGCAGTACTTC; cdr3_aa: CASSLVGSGRSYEQYF
v_call: TRBV6-1; j_call: TRBJ1-6; clone_size: few; d_call: -; cdr3_nt: TGTGCCAGCAGTGAGAGCCATTCACCCCTCCACTTT; cdr3_aa: CASSESHSPLHF
v_call: TRBV19; j_call: TRBJ2-1; clone_size: -; d_call: TRBD2; cdr3_nt: TGTGCCAGTAGTGTTAGACTAGCGGCCTCCTACAATGAGCAGTTCTTC; cdr3_aa: CASSVRLAASYNEQFF
v_call: TRBV29-1; j_call: TRBJ1-1; clone_size: -; d_call: -; cdr3_nt: TGCAGCGTTGAGTCTTTACGGACTACCCCCGAAGCTTTCTTT; cdr3_aa: CSVESLRTTPEAFF
v_call: TRBV7-2; j_call: TRBJ1-5; clone_size: -; d_call: TRBD1; cdr3_nt: TGTGCCAGCAGCTTGAGGCAGGGGGATCAGCCCCAGCATTTT; cdr3_aa: CASSLRQGDQPQHF
v_call: TRBV5-1; j_call: TRBJ1-2; clone_size: -; d_call: TRBD1; cdr3_nt: TGCGCCAGCAGTGAGGGGGCGCTTGGCTATGGCTACACCTTC; cdr3_aa: CASSEGALGYGYTF
v_call: TRBV11-2; j_call: TRBJ2-7; clone_size: -; d_call: -; cdr3_nt: TGTGCCAGCAGCCGAGGCGGGTCCTCCTACGAGCAGTACTTC; cdr3_aa: CASSRGGSSYEQYF
v_call: TRBV9; j_call: TRBJ2-1; clone_size: -; d_call: TRBD1; cdr3_nt: TGTGCCAGCAGCGCGGGACAGGGGGCGGGGGTCAATGAGCAGTTCTTC; cdr3_aa: CASSAGQGAGVNEQFF
v_call: TRBV6-5; j_call: TRBJ2-7; clone_size: -; d_call: -; cdr3_nt: TGTGCCAGCAGTTACTCGTCATACGAGCAGTACTTC; cdr3_aa: CASSYSSYEQYF
v_call: TRBV6-6; j_call: TRBJ1-5; clone_size: -; d_call: -; cdr3_nt: TGTGCCAGCAGTTACTCGGATCAGCCCCAGCATTTT; cdr3_aa: CASSYSDQPQHF
v_call: TRBV6-4; j_call: TRBJ1-5; clone_size: -; d_call: -; cdr3_nt: TGTGCCAGCAGTCTACAAGCCAATCAGCCCCAGCATTTT; cdr3_aa: CASSLQANQPQHF
v_call: TRBV4-1; j_call: TRBJ1-3; clone_size: -; d_call: -; cdr3_nt: TGCGCCAGCAGCCAATGGGGCAGGGCCGGTTCTAGTGGAAACACCATATATTTT; cdr3_aa: CASSQWGRAGSSGNTIYF
v_call: TRBV2; j_call: TRBJ1-2; clone_size: -; d_call: -; cdr3_nt: TGTGCCAGCAGTGTACCGGGGTATGGCTACACCTTC; cdr3_aa: CASSVPGYGYTF
v_call: TRBV4-3; j_call: TRBJ2-1; clone_size: -; d_call: -; cdr3_nt: TGCGCCAGCAGCCAGGCCGGAAACAATGAGCAGTTCTTC; cdr3_aa: CASSQAGNNEQFF
v_call: TRBV5-6; j_call: TRBJ2-3; clone_size: -; d_call: -; cdr3_nt: TGTGCCAGCAGCCTCCCCGGGAAGTGGAGAGATACGCAGTATTTT; cdr3_aa: CASSLPGKWRDTQYF
v_call: TRBV9; j_call: TRBJ2-2; clone_size: -; d_call: -; cdr3_nt: TGTGCCAGCAGCGTACGGGCGAACACCGGGGAGCTGTTTTTT; cdr3_aa: CASSVRANTGELFF
v_call: TRBV5-4; j_call: TRBJ1-6; clone_size: few; d_call: -; cdr3_nt: TGTGCCAGCAGCTTGGGGTTTGGCCAGGGGAATTCACCCCTCCACTTT; cdr3_aa: CASSLGFGQGNSPLHF
v_call: TRBV7-9; j_call: TRBJ2-7; clone_size: once; d_call: TRBD2; cdr3_nt: TGTGCCAGCAGCTTAGGGGGAGCGGGGGGTAAATACGAGCAGTACTTC; cdr3_aa: CASSLGGAGGKYEQYF
v_call: TRBV27; j_call: TRBJ1-5; clone_size: -; d_call: TRBD1; cdr3_nt: TGTGCCAGTCGGACAGGGGGTAGCAATCAGCCCCAGCATTTT; cdr3_aa: CASRTGGSNQPQHF
v_call: TRBV11-3; j_call: TRBJ2-5; clone_size: -; d_call: -; cdr3_nt: TGTGCCAGCAGCCGGGACCAGAAAGAGACCCAGTACTTC; cdr3_aa: CASSRDQKETQYF
v_call: TRBV6-6; j_call: TRBJ1-5; clone_size: -; d_call: -; cdr3_nt: TGTGCCAGCAGTTACTCGTATCAGCCCCAGCATTTT; cdr3_aa: CASSYSYQPQHF
v_call: TRBV7-9; j_call: TRBJ2-7; clone_size: -; d_call: -; cdr3_nt: TGTGCCAGCAGCCCACGACAGTGGGGGACCTACGAGCAGTACTTC; cdr3_aa: CASSPRQWGTYEQYF
v_call: TRBV2; j_call: TRBJ2-7; clone_size: -; d_call: TRBD1; cdr3_nt: TGTGCCAGCAGTGAAGCCGCAGGGGGTGAGCAGTACTTC; cdr3_aa: CASSEAAGGEQYF
v_call: TRBV18; j_call: TRBJ1-4; clone_size: -; d_call: -; cdr3_nt: TGTGCCAGCTCACCAAGCGGCGAAAAACTGTTTTTT; cdr3_aa: CASSPSGEKLFF
v_call: TRBV18; j_call: TRBJ1-1; clone_size: -; d_call: -; cdr3_nt: TGTGCCAGCTCACCCCCCGTCGTCATGAACACTGAAGCTTTCTTT; cdr3_aa: CASSPPVVMNTEAFF
v_call: TRBV6-1; j_call: TRBJ2-5; clone_size: -; d_call: -; cdr3_nt: TGTGCCAGCAGTGGAGGACCTCCGCGCGAGACCCAGTACTTC; cdr3_aa: CASSGGPPRETQYF
v_call: TRBV5-1; j_call: TRBJ2-1; clone_size: -; d_call: -; cdr3_nt: TGCGCCAGCAGCTTGATTCCAGGTCCGAACAATGAGCAGTTCTTC; cdr3_aa: CASSLIPGPNNEQFF
v_call: TRBV19; j_call: TRBJ1-5; clone_size: -; d_call: TRBD1; cdr3_nt: TGTGCCAGTAGTAAACAATTATCACCACGGGACAGGGGCAATCAGCCCCAGCATTTT; cdr3_aa: CASSKQLSPRDRGNQPQHF
v_call: TRBV28; j_call: TRBJ1-6; clone_size: -; d_call: -; cdr3_nt: TGTGCCAGCAGTCAAGAGGCGCAGATCACCAATTCACCCCTCCACTTT; cdr3_aa: CASSQEAQITNSPLHF
v_call: TRBV5-6; j_call: TRBJ1-4; clone_size: -; d_call: -; cdr3_nt: TGTGCCAGCAGTACAGGGCCCGCGGATTTTGCAACTAATGAAAAACTGTTTTTT; cdr3_aa: CASSTGPADFATNEKLFF